This T cell receptor beta chain was recorded in a study of sequential checkpoint blockade in melanoma. In the study overall: Arm A got nivolumab then ipilimumab; arm B the reverse, 1:1. After both sequences, patients received maintenance nivolumab.

The sample's treatment: randomized to nivolumab then ipilimumab (arm A) or the reverse (arm B). Live CD3+CD8+ CD19− CD56− cells were sorted from PBMCs. The method was immunoSEQ multiplex PCR; TCRdb's version includes in-frame clones alone and lacks a portion of them. The top ten hold roughly 23% of the sample, which has about 5,000 clones, about three fifths seen once. This CDR3 has 14 residues. The ends were cut back, 5 bases at V and 9 bases at J, with 17 bases in the middle. From germline, CDR1 is SGHTA and CDR2 FQGNSA. The TCR originated in a human donor with melanoma. Sequencing was performed on CD8+ T cells sorted from blood (inferred from file names), taken from a patient given nivolumab and ipilimumab in sequence. The V gene is TRBV7-2, the J gene TRBJ1-5; maybe TRBD1 (5 bases). DNA for the CDR3: TGTGCCAGCAGCCTGACAGAGGCCAAACGGCCCCAGCATTTT. This encodes CASSLTEAKRPQHF.